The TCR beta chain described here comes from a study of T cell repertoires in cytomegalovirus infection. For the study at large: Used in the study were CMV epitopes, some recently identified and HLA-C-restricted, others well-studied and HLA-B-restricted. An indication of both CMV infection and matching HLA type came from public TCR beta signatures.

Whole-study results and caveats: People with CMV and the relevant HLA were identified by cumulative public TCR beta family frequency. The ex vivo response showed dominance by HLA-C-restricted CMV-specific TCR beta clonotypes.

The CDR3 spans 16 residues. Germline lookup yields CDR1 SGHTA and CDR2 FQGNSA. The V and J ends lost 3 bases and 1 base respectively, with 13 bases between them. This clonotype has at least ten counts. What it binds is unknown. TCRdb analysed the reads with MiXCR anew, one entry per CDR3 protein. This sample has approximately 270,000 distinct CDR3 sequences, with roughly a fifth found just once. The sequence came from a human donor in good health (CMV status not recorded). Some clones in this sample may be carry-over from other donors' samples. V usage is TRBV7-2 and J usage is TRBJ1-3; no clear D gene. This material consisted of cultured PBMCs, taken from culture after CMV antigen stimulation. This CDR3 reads CASSFTGTLSGNTIYF. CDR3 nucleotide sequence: TGTGCCAGCAGCTTCACGGGAACTCTGTCTGGAAACACCATATATTTT.